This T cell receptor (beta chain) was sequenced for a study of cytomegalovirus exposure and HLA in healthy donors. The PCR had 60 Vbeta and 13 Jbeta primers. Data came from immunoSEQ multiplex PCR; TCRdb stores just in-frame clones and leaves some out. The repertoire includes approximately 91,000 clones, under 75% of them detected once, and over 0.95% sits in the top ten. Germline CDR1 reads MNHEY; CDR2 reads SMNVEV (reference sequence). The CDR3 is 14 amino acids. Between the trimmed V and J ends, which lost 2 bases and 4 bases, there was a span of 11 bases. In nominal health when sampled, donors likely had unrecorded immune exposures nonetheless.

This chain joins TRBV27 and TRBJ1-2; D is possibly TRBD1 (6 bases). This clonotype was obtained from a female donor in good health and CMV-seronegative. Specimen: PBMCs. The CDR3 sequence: CASSLAPGVYGYTF. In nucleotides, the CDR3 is TGTGCCAGCAGTTTAGCTCCAGGGGTCTATGGCTACACCTTC.